The present T cell receptor (beta chain) was sequenced within a study of blood T cells in healthy people across ages. Overall study findings and caveats: Diversity was higher, and naive CD4+ cells more numerous, in long-lived donors than in aged donors.

It was with a sample-barcoded 5' primer and a J-beta primer mix that a second PCR of roughly 7 to 12 cycles was run. Each CDR3 protein is one row after TCRdb ran MiXCR on the 5' RACE reads. Of about 1,400,000 distinct CDR3 sequences listed, approximately 59% are singletons. Germline V gene sequence: CDR1 SGDLS, CDR2 YYNGEE. The CDR3 is 15 residues long. V dropped 0 bases and J dropped 4 bases, with 13 bases sitting between them. On this clonotype itself: What it binds is unknown.

Drawn from each donor were roughly 10 milliliters of peripheral blood. Each sample used at least 6.5 million PBMCs. Extractions gave at least 5 micrograms of total RNA per sample. This receptor was taken from a man between 18 and 35 years old in good health. The chain links TRBV9 to TRBJ1-2, with D unresolved. Specimen: blood. The CDR3 loop is CASSVGHLAGYGYTF. For the CDR3, the DNA is TGTGCCAGCAGCGTAGGGCACCTCGCCGGCTATGGCTACACCTTC.